Below, 12 T cell receptor beta chains from the same sample are listed, as sequenced in a study of shared clonotypes between healthy human individuals. Some clones are missing from TCRdb's copy, which holds only in-frame ones; the method was immunoSEQ multiplex PCR. The sample lists approximately 350,000 clones, 90% to 97% occurring once. Specimen: memory CD8+ T cells sorted from blood. Subset: CD45RO+ cells pooled with CCR7-negative TemRA cells. The receptors derive from a man under 40 in good health.

The chain combines TRBV2 with TRBJ2-3; D is unclear. The CDR3 sequence is 11 residues long. Germline V gene sequence: CDR1 SNHLY, CDR2 FYNNEI. V was clipped by 7 bases and J by 5 bases, with 7 bases between them. Written as DNA, the CDR3 is TGTGCCAGCAAGCTCGTAGATACGCAGTATTTT. This encodes CASKLVDTQYF.

The V call is TRBV28, the J call TRBJ2-7; D gene ambiguous. V shed 6 bases and J shed 2 bases, with 8 bases lying between them. This CDR3 has 12 amino acids. Germline V gene data show CDR1 as MDHEN and CDR2 as SYDVKM. The CDR3 DNA is TGTGCCAGCAGAGTCGGAACCTACGAGCAGTACTTC. It encodes CASRVGTYEQYF. The full variable domain, completed using reference TRBV28 and TRBJ2-7, is DVKVTQSSRYLVKRTGEKVFLECVQDMDHENMFWYRQDPGLGLRLIYFSYDVKMKEKGDIPEGYSVSREKKERFSLILESASTNQTSMYLCASRVGTYEQYFGPGTRLTVT.

This clone was found once. The chain couples TRBV19 to TRBJ2-3, with D unclear. This CDR3 contains 14 residues. From germline, CDR1 is LNHDA and CDR2 SQIVND (reference sequence). V was trimmed by 2 bases and J by 1 base, leaving 7 bases between them. CDR3 sequence (DNA): TGTGCCAGTAGTATAAGGATAGGCACAGATACGCAGTATTTT. Translation gives CASSIRIGTDTQYF.

The rearrangement links TRBV5-1 to TRBJ1-4, with D unclear. V was shortened by 1 base and J by 7 bases, with 14 bases between the two germline ends. Germline CDR1 SGHRS, CDR2 YFSETQ. CDR3 length: 15 residues. CDR3 nucleotides: TGCGCCAGCAGCTTGAACGGAGAGGATAGTGAAAAACTGTTTTTT. Protein product: CASSLNGEDSEKLFF.

The genes are TRBV6-1 and TRBJ2-3; no reliable D call. The ends were cut back, 3 bases at V and 0 bases at J, with 7 bases in the middle. The CDR3 runs to 14 residues. Germline V gene data show CDR1 as MNHNS and CDR2 as SASEGT. The CDR3 DNA follows: TGTGCCAGCAGTGAGAACCCTAGCACAGATACGCAGTATTTT. It yields the protein CASSENPSTDTQYF.

The chain uses TRBV30 and TRBJ2-5; TRBD1 agrees at 11 bases. The CDR3 spans 13 residues. V was pared by 3 bases and J by 4 bases, with 1 base of the junction left unmatched. Germline V lookup: CDR1 GTSNPN, CDR2 SVGIG (reference sequence). CDR3 bases: TGTGCCTGGAGGGACAGGGGGCGAGAGACCCAGTACTTC. Its protein is CAWRDRGRETQYF.

V usage is TRBV28 and J usage is TRBJ2-7, with 12 bases lining up with TRBD2. This CDR3 has 13 residues. V lost 7 bases and J lost 5; bases outside the gene matches: 3. Germline CDR1 and CDR2: MDHEN and SYDVKM. CDR3 protein: CASTSGRENEQYF. The CDR3 nucleotides read TGTGCCAGCACTAGCGGGAGGGAAAACGAGCAGTACTTC.

CDR3 protein: CASSLRESSYNEQFF. The CDR3 DNA is TGTGCCAGCAGTTTACGGGAGAGCTCCTACAATGAGCAGTTCTTC. The chain is built from TRBV27 and TRBJ2-1; D is perhaps TRBD2 (6 bases). Germline CDR1 MNHEY, CDR2 SMNVEV (reference sequence). The V gene lost 2 bases and the J gene lost 0 bases, with 8 bases spanning the gap. The CDR3 loop spans 15 amino acids.

The chain employs TRBV5-1 and TRBJ2-1; tentative D call: TRBD2 (5 bases). The V end lost 1 base, the J end lost 0 bases, and 11 bases lay between the germline ends. This CDR3 is 16 amino acids long. Germline lookup yields CDR1 SGHRS and CDR2 YFSETQ. CDR3 bases: TGCGCCAGCAGCTTGTGGGCAAGCGGCTCCTACAATGAGCAGTTCTTC. It is translated as CASSLWASGSYNEQFF.

The V gene is TRBV11-1, the J gene TRBJ2-7, with a weak D call TRBD1 (6 bases). Germline V CDR1 and CDR2: SGHAT, FQDESV (reference sequence). Trimming cost V 7 bases and J 1 base, with 14 bases left between them. This CDR3 is 14 amino acids long. The CDR3 loop is CASTTTGKSYEQYF. CDR3 sequence (DNA): TGTGCCAGCACCACAACAGGGAAGTCCTACGAGCAGTACTTC.

The chain recombines TRBV6-5 with TRBJ1-2; possible D gene TRBD1, 5 bases. The CDR3 consists of 12 residues. V was cut by 5 bases and J by 4 bases, with 8 bases left in between. From germline, CDR1 is MNHEY and CDR2 SVGAGI. The CDR3 sequence is CASSTGVYGYTF. CDR3 sequence (DNA): TGTGCCAGCAGTACGGGGGTCTATGGCTACACCTTC.

The V and J genes are TRBV5-1 and TRBJ2-1; 9 bases fit TRBD2. The CDR3 loop spans 17 amino acids. The V and J ends lost 0 bases and 4 bases, in that order; junction bases with no gene match: 8. CDR1 and CDR2 (germline): SGHRS, YFSETQ. CDR3 in amino acids: CASSLVPRTSAYNEQFF. The DNA of the CDR3 is TGCGCCAGCAGCTTGGTTCCTCGGACTAGCGCGTACAATGAGCAGTTCTTC.